The clone carrying this T cell receptor (beta chain) was detected only a few times. As yet, its antigen is unknown. Generated by immunoSEQ multiplex PCR, the TCRdb table keeps only in-frame clones and is missing some. The data hold some 110,000 clones, with 78% observed a single time. V was trimmed by 9 bases and J by 0 bases, leaving 19 bases between them. Germline CDR1 SGDLS, CDR2 YYNGEE. The CDR3 consists of 15 residues. This sample is drawn from a study of radiotherapy plus CTLA-4 blockade in lung cancer. Study-level information: Objective response rate was over 15%; disease control rate, under 35%.

Study outcomes and limitations: TCR clones from tumors expanded in blood after radiotherapy plus ipilimumab.

The sequences come from peripheral blood, collected from a patient treated with radiotherapy plus ipilimumab. The sequence was obtained from a human donor with non-small cell lung cancer who had a partial response to radiotherapy plus ipilimumab. The chain joins TRBV9 to TRBJ2-7; TRBD2 is a possible D gene (5 bases). CDR3 region: CATFQRRGSSYEQYV. CDR3 DNA: TGTGCCACCTTCCAGCGGAGAGGGAGCTCCTACGAGCAGTACGTC.